This T cell receptor beta chain appears in the sequencing data of a study of T cells expressing NK-cell markers. Study overall: Sorted CD3+CD56+NKG2C+, CD3+CD56+NKG2C- and CD3+CD56-NKG2C+ T cells provided the TCR beta repertoires. Sequencing covered eight donors, seven HCMV-seropositive and one seronegative.

The germline V gene has CDR1 SNHLY and CDR2 FYNNEI. This CDR3 region has 13 residues. TCRdb reprocessed the 5' RACE reads; each CDR3 protein has one entry and no DNA is given. The sample has a few hundred thousand distinct CDR3 sequences. Overall study results and limits: The share of CD8+ T cells held by dominant NKG2C+ clonotypes was about 1.0-7.5% in roughly 6 donors.

With respect to this clonotype: Its antigen is as yet unknown.

Sequencing used blood T cells: a sorted CD56 or NKG2C T cell subset, CD4+ or CD8+ T cells, or bulk PBMC T cells (not recorded which). The sequence was obtained from a man aged 18 to 29 in good health. This chain uses TRBV2 with TRBJ1-1. This CDR3 is CASNGRWNTEAFF. The full variable domain, in which reference TRBV2 and TRBJ1-1 provide the parts outside the CDR3, is EPEVTQTPSHQVTQMGQEVILRCVPISNHLYFYWYRQILGQKVEFLVSFYNNEISEKSEIFDDQFSVERPDGSNFTLKIRSTKLEDSAMYFCASNGRWNTEAFFGQGTRLTVV.